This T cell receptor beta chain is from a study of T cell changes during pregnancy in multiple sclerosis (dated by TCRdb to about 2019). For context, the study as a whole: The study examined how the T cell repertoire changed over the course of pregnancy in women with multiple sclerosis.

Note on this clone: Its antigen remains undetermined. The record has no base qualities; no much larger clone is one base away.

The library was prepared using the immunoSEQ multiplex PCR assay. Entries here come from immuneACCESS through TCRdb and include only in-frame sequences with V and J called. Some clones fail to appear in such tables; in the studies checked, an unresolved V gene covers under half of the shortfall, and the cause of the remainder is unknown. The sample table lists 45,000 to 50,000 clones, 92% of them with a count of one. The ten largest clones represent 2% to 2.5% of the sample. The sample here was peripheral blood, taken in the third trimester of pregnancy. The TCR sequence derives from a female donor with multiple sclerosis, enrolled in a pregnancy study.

The bases are TGCGCCAGCAGCTTGGTCGCGGGCGGGGCTGGGGAGCAGTACTTC. This is translated as CASSLVAGGAGEQYF. The chain couples TRBV5-1 to TRBJ2-7; TRBD2 might be the D gene, on 6 matching bases. The CDR3 has 15 amino acids, counting the end cysteine and phenylalanine. Only the CDR3 DNA is retained, 45 bases long and in frame from the first base. V is pared back by 0 bases and J by 7 bases, with 17 bases lying between the germline termini. CDR1 is given as SGHRS and CDR2 as YFSETQ, both from the germline V gene.